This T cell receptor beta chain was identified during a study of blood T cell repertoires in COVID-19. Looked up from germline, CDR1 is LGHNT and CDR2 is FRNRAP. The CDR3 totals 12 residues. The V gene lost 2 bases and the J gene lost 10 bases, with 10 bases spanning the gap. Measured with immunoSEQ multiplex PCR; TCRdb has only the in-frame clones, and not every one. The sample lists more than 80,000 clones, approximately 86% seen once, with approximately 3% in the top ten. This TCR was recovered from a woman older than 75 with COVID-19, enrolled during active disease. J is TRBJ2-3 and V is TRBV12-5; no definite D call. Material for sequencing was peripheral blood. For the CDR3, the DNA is TGTGCTAGTGGTTTGCCCTCGAGATCGCAGTATTTT. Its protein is CASGLPSRSQYF. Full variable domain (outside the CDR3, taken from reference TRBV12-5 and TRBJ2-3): DARVTQTPRHKVTEMGQEVTMRCQPILGHNTVFWYRQTMMQGLELLAYFRNRAPLDDSGMPKDRFSAEMPDATLATLKIQPSEPRDSAVYFCASGLPSRSQYFGPGTRLTVL.